This passage covers 8 T cell receptor beta chains from one sample sequenced in a study of T cell repertoires in cytomegalovirus infection. The antigens of these receptors remain unknown. One entry per CDR3 protein results from TCRdb running MiXCR on the reads. The sample has about 360,000 distinct CDR3 sequences, 34% seen once; the top ten hold less than 15%. The sequenced sample was cultured PBMCs, obtained from culture after CMV antigen stimulation. The receptors were sampled from a human donor in good health (CMV status not recorded). Some clones in this sample may be carry-over from other donors' samples.

There are many counts of this clonotype. V usage is TRBV7-2 and J usage is TRBJ2-1; 12 bases are shared with TRBD1. The CDR3 has 17 residues. CDR1 is SGHTA, CDR2 FQGNSA, per germline. J gave up 8 bases and V 4 bases, and 12 bases lay outside the gene matches. The CDR3 loop is CASSSQPGQGAIDEQFF. The CDR3 nucleotides read TGTGCCAGCAGCTCGCAGCCGGGACAGGGGGCAATCGATGAGCAGTTCTTC.

This clonotype was seen more than once but under ten times. V and J are TRBV6-2 or TRBV6-3 and TRBJ2-1; 7 bases are shared with TRBD2. The V gene end was trimmed by 6 bases and the J gene end by 0 bases; junction bases not matched to a gene: 8. CDR3 size: 16 residues. Germline CDR1 reads MNHEY; CDR2 reads SVGEGT. The CDR3 reads CASRDPRDYSYNEQFF. CDR3 sequence (DNA): TGTGCCAGCAGGGACCCCCGGGACTACTCCTACAATGAGCAGTTCTTC.

This chain links TRBV20-1 with TRBJ2-1; the match to TRBD2 covers 10 bases. J lost 8 bases, V lost 6 bases, and 13 bases had no gene match. The CDR3 length is 15 residues. Germline-derived CDR1 and CDR2 are DFQATT and SNEGSKA (reference sequence). CDR3 in amino acids: CSARFKREGRDEQFF. CDR3 sequence (DNA): TGCAGTGCCAGATTTAAGCGGGAGGGCCGGGATGAGCAGTTCTTC.

The rearrangement links TRBV2 to TRBJ1-3; D gene unclear. The germline CDR1 and CDR2 sequences are SNHLY and FYNNEI. The length of the CDR3 is 14 residues. Trimming cost V 1 base and J 4 bases, with 8 bases left between them. Here the CDR3 DNA reads TGTGCCAGCAGTGAAGGAGTTCCCGGAAACACCATATATTTT. Amino acids: CASSEGVPGNTIYF.

In this sample, this clonotype turned up a few times. The CDR3 loop reads CASSLDGGRYPYEQYF. In DNA, the CDR3 is TGTGCCAGCAGCTTAGACGGAGGGAGGTACCCCTACGAGCAGTACTTC. V usage is TRBV7-2 and J usage is TRBJ2-7, with a weak D call TRBD2 (6 bases). There are 16 residues in the CDR3. CDR1 is SGHTA and CDR2 is FQGNSA in the germline V gene. The V gene lost 1 base and the J gene lost 2 bases, with 15 bases spanning the gap.

This clonotype has a handful of counts. The chain couples TRBV6-2 or TRBV6-3 to TRBJ2-1, with D perhaps assigned TRBD1 or TRBD2 (6 bases each). The CDR3 contains 16 residues. The germline V and J ends were trimmed by 5 bases and 4 bases, with 18 bases remaining between them. Germline V lookup: CDR1 MNHEY, CDR2 SVGEGT. The CDR3: CASSPGGGGGYNEQFF. CDR3 sequence (DNA): TGTGCCAGCAGTCCCGGTGGCGGAGGGGGGTACAATGAGCAGTTCTTC.

This clonotype was observed a few times. The junction differs from germline at one of its ends, possibly a read error. The chain recombines TRBV27 with TRBJ2-1, with TRBD2 as a possible D gene (6 bases). Looked up from germline, CDR1 is MNHEY and CDR2 is SMNVEV (reference sequence). There are 14 residues in the CDR3. The CDR3 bases are TGTGCCAGCAGTTCCTCCTTGGCGCGGGGCCCACAGATCTTC. Its translation is CASSSSLARGPQIF.

The gene calls are TRBV4-3 and TRBJ1-1; D gene unclear. Germline CDR1 and CDR2: LGHNA and YSLEER. This CDR3 spans 17 amino acids. Trimming removed 1 base at V and 0 bases at J, with 15 bases between. The CDR3 region has the DNA TGCGCCAGCAGCCAAGTAGAAGGACCTGCTCTGAACACTGAAGCTTTCTTT. Translating it yields CASSQVEGPALNTEAFF.